This record concerns one T cell receptor (beta chain) sequence. Its specificity is unknown. TCRdb keeps only in-frame clones here, not all; method: immunoSEQ multiplex PCR. The sample lists nearly 2 million clones; less than 95% were seen once. This sample was taken from a study of shared clonotypes between healthy human individuals. Trimming stripped 3 bases from V and 7 bases from J, with 8 bases between. In germline, CDR1 is SGHRS, CDR2 YFSETQ. The CDR3 totals 12 residues. It was CD45RO-negative cells, positively selected for CCR7, that made up naive CD8 cells, with terminally differentiated effector memory CD45RA+ cells excluded. General observations from the study: Across subsets, estimated richness was generally greater for naive than for memory populations.

This rearrangement joins TRBV5-1 to TRBJ2-1; D is possibly TRBD2 (6 bases). The sequenced sample consisted of naive CD8+ T cells sorted from blood. This clonotype was sampled from a man between 18 and 35 years old in good health. CDR3 protein: CASSYGGNEQFF. The DNA for the CDR3 is TGCGCCAGCAGCTACGGAGGGAATGAGCAGTTCTTC. The full variable domain, completed using reference TRBV5-1 and TRBJ2-1, is KAGVTQTPRYLIKTRGQQVTLSCSPISGHRSVSWYQQTPGQGLQFLFEYFSETQRNKGNFPGRFSGRQFSNSRSEMNVSTLELGDSALYLCASSYGGNEQFFGPGTRLTVL.